The 9 T cell receptor beta chains presented below share a single source sample, sequenced in a study of shared clonotypes between healthy human individuals. Clones were sequenced by immunoSEQ multiplex PCR, and TCRdb holds only the in-frame ones, with some missing. The data hold millions of clones, with 93% observed a single time. The sequencing input was naive CD4+ T cells from PBMCs. Subset in this sample: CD45RA+ positively selected. These receptors came from a man aged 18 to 35 in good health. Some clones in this sample may be carry-over from other donors' samples.

This chain's CDR3 is CAWSKDRVGDQPQHF. The CDR3 DNA reads TGTGCCTGGAGTAAGGACAGGGTAGGAGATCAGCCCCAGCATTTT. J is TRBJ1-5 and V is TRBV30; the match to TRBD1 covers 8 bases. The V segment lost 2 bases and the J segment 5 bases; nucleotides outside the gene matches: 8. Germline loops: CDR1 GTSNPN, CDR2 SVGIG (reference sequence). The CDR3 totals 15 residues.

This sequence joins TRBV9 and TRBJ2-7; TRBD2 might be the D (5 bases). The CDR3 runs 13 residues. The germline V gene has CDR1 SGDLS and CDR2 YYNGEE. V was trimmed by 2 bases and J by 9 bases, leaving 15 bases between them. The chain's CDR3 is CASSVGLRERQYF. The CDR3 nucleotides are TGTGCCAGCAGCGTCGGCCTGAGGGAAAGGCAGTACTTC. The variable domain in full, with the rest retrieved from reference TRBV9 and TRBJ2-7, is DSGVTQTPKHLITATGQRVTLRCSPRSGDLSVYWYQQSLDQGLQFLIQYYNGEERAKGNILERFSAQQFPDLHSELNLSSLELGDSALYFCASSVGLRERQYFGPGTRLTVT.

V usage is TRBV5-1 and J usage is TRBJ2-5; unclear D gene. This CDR3 region has 12 residues. V lost 2 bases to trimming and J lost 4 bases, with 6 bases between them. The V gene's germline CDR1 is SGHRS and CDR2 YFSETQ. The CDR3 reads CASSFDRETQYF. The CDR3 DNA follows: TGCGCCAGCAGCTTTGATCGAGAGACCCAGTACTTC.

The J gene is TRBJ2-5, the V gene TRBV5-8, with D unclear. V shed 1 base and J shed 1 base, with 8 bases lying between them. The CDR3 spans 14 residues. In germline, CDR1 is SGHTS, CDR2 YDEGEE. The DNA for the CDR3 is TGTGCCAGCAGCTTGACCCTGACCCAAGAGACCCAGTACTTC. It yields the protein CASSLTLTQETQYF.

The V call is TRBV11-2, the J call TRBJ2-1, with 9 bases aligning to TRBD2. Unmatched junction bases numbered 9, after V lost 2 bases and J lost 7 bases. From germline, CDR1 is SGHAT and CDR2 FQNNGV. This CDR3 comprises 16 residues. The CDR3 sequence is CASSLTVASGINEQFF. Here the CDR3 DNA reads TGTGCCAGCAGCTTAACCGTGGCTAGCGGGATAAATGAGCAGTTCTTC.

The V gene is TRBV5-1, the J gene TRBJ2-1; D is unclear. Trimming took off 0 bases at V and 6 bases at J, with 10 bases between the two ends. This CDR3 is 14 amino acids long. CDR1 and CDR2 (germline): SGHRS, YFSETQ. Here the CDR3 reads CASSLEWDGNEQFF. Written as DNA, the CDR3 is TGCGCCAGCAGCTTGGAGTGGGATGGCAATGAGCAGTTCTTC.

V usage is TRBV11-3 and J usage is TRBJ2-1; D possibly matches TRBD1 or TRBD2 (5 bases each). This CDR3 comprises 16 residues. Germline V gene sequence: CDR1 SGHNT, CDR2 YENEEA. Trimming stripped 4 bases from V and 9 bases from J, with 22 bases between. As DNA, the CDR3 is TGTGCCAGCAGCTCCCCTGGGGGAGCTGCCCTTAGTGAGCAGTTCTTC. It codes for CASSSPGGAALSEQFF. The full variable domain, its missing parts supplied by reference TRBV11-3 and TRBJ2-1, is EAGVVQSPRYKIIEKKQPVAFWCNPISGHNTLYWYLQNLGQGPELLIRYENEEAVDDSQLPKDRFSAERLKGVDSTLKIQPAELGDSAVYLCASSSPGGAALSEQFFGPGTRLTVL.

The chain uses TRBV4-1 and TRBJ1-5; 8 bases line up with TRBD1. This CDR3 spans 17 amino acids. In germline, CDR1 is MGHRA, CDR2 YSYEKL. Germline trimming cut 4 bases from V and 0 bases from J; bases unmatched to any gene: 8. In DNA, the CDR3 is TGCGCCAGCAGCCCCCGGGGGGGACAGGATAGCAATCAGCCCCAGCATTTT. It is translated as CASSPRGGQDSNQPQHF.

This clone was recorded once. The chain uses TRBV15 and TRBJ2-7; D uncertain. Germline CDR1 and CDR2: LNHNV and YYDKDF (reference sequence). The CDR3 loop spans 12 amino acids. The V end lost 4 bases, the J end lost 4 bases, and 8 bases lay between the germline ends. DNA for the CDR3: TGTGCCACCAGCAATGACTTGTACGAGCAGTACTTC. It is translated as CATSNDLYEQYF. The variable domain in full, with the rest retrieved from reference TRBV15 and TRBJ2-7, is DAMVIQNPRYQVTQFGKPVTLSCSQTLNHNVMYWYQQKSSQAPKLLFHYYDKDFNNEADTPDNFQSRRPNTSFCFLDIRSPGLGDTAMYLCATSNDLYEQYFGPGTRLTVT.